The clone carrying this T cell receptor (beta chain) was picked up one time. This sample was included in a study of blood T cell repertoires in COVID-19. Libraries were prepared by immunoSEQ multiplex PCR; TCRdb keeps only in-frame clonotypes and omits some of them. The sample gives around 220,000 clones, 86% of which show up once; over 2% is in the top ten. CDR3 length: 17 amino acids. Germline lookup yields CDR1 SEHNR and CDR2 FQNEAQ (reference sequence). Losses at the gene ends were 4 bases for V and 3 bases for J; bases not matched to a gene: 12. The chain employs TRBV7-9 and TRBJ1-3; 7 positions agree with TRBD1. This clonotype was sampled from a woman aged 50 to 60 with acute or convalescent COVID-19. Sequenced: peripheral blood. The CDR3 DNA follows: TGTGCCAGCAGCTCCTCACCAGGACAGGCGCATGGAAACACCATATATTTT. Residues: CASSSSPGQAHGNTIYF.